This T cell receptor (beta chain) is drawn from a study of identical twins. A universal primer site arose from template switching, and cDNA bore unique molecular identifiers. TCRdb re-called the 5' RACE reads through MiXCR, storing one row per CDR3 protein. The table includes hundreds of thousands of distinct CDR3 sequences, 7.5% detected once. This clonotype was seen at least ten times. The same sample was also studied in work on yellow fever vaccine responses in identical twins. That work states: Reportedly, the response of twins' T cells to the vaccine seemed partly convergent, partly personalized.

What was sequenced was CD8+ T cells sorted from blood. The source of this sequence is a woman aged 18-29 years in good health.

In DNA form, the CDR3 reads TGTGCCAGCAGTTACACTACTGGCCCCGGGGAGCTGTTTTTT. The encoded protein is CASSYTTGPGELFF. The rearrangement links TRBV6-2 or TRBV6-3 to TRBJ2-2; D not resolved. Trimming removed 2 bases from V and 6 bases from J, with 10 bases in between. The V gene's germline CDR1 is MNHEY and CDR2 SVGEGT. This CDR3 region has 14 residues.